This is a list of T cell receptor beta chains from one sample in a study. Each CDR3 protein is one row after TCRdb ran MiXCR on the 5' RACE reads. The repertoire holds about 43,000 distinct CDR3 sequences, with less than 35% as singletons. Source material: memory CD4+ T cells sorted from a lymph node. These receptors were obtained from a female donor with breast cancer. The CDR3 runs from the conserved cysteine through the conserved F or W. The D gene is left open where the match is weak. Clone size is not always given. Where it is, it says once, few, many or a class for expanded clones.

d_call	v_call	clone_size	j_call	cdr3_nt	cdr3_aa
NA	TRBV28	NA	TRBJ2-5	TGTGCCAGCGGGGAGCTGGGCGAGACCCAGTACTTC	CASGELGETQYF
NA	TRBV9	NA	TRBJ2-3	TGTGCCAGCAGCGCCAACTTGGCAGATACGCAGTATTTT	CASSANLADTQYF
NA	TRBV6-5	many	TRBJ2-6	TGTGCCAGCAGATTCGGTGGCTCTGGGGCCAACGTCCTGACTTTC	CASRFGGSGANVLTF
NA	TRBV7-6	NA	TRBJ1-6	TGTGCCAGCAGCTTAGAACAGTCCTATTCACCCCTCCACTTT	CASSLEQSYSPLHF
NA	TRBV20-1	NA	TRBJ2-4	TGCAGTGCTAGAGGGGACGGTGAAGCCAAAAACATTCAGTACTTC	CSARGDGEAKNIQYF
TRBD1	TRBV12-3/TRBV12-4	few	TRBJ1-3	TGTGCCAGCAGTGCGGACAGGGCTGGAAACACCATATATTTT	CASSADRAGNTIYF
TRBD2	TRBV19	NA	TRBJ2-7	TGTGCCAGCGCCCGCGGGGGGACGACCTACGAGCAGTACTTC	CASARGGTTYEQYF
TRBD1	TRBV5-1	many	TRBJ1-5	TGCGCCAGCAGTTCACCGGGACAGGGTAATCAGCCCCAGCATTTT	CASSSPGQGNQPQHF
NA	TRBV20-1	NA	TRBJ1-5	TGCAGTGCTGGGGGCCCGACCAGGGGACGGATCAATCAGCCCCAGCATTTT	CSAGGPTRGRINQPQHF
NA	TRBV5-1	few	TRBJ1-1	TGCGCCAGCCCCCACAACCGATTGGGCGAAGCTTTCTTT	CASPHNRLGEAFF
NA	TRBV29-1	NA	TRBJ2-2	TGCAGCGTTGGTACCAGGGCAAAAACCGGGGAGCTGTTTTTT	CSVGTRAKTGELFF
NA	TRBV7-9	few	TRBJ1-1	TGTGCCAGCAGCTTAGGGGCAGGTAGGGGAAACACTGAAGCTTTCTTT	CASSLGAGRGNTEAFF
TRBD2	TRBV5-1	NA	TRBJ2-2	TGCGCCAGCAGCTTAGGACTAGCGAGCGGGGAGCTGTTTTTT	CASSLGLASGELFF
NA	TRBV2	NA	TRBJ2-1	TGTGCCAGCAAGGGTCTAGCGTGGGGGGATAAGCAGTTCTTC	CASKGLAWGDKQFF
NA	TRBV4-1	few	TRBJ2-3	TGCGCCAGCAGCCATCGCACAGATACGCAGTATTTT	CASSHRTDTQYF
TRBD1	TRBV2	NA	TRBJ1-5	TGTGCCAGCAGACCAACAGGGGCAGGTCAGCCCCAGCATTTT	CASRPTGAGQPQHF
TRBD1	TRBV12-3/TRBV12-4	many	TRBJ1-2	TGTGCCAGCAGTCTTACAGGGGGCGGTGGCTACACCTTC	CASSLTGGGGYTF
TRBD1	TRBV6-5	few	TRBJ2-1	TGTGCCAGCGGGACAGGGGCCTACAATGAGCAGTTCTTC	CASGTGAYNEQFF
NA	TRBV6-6	medium-sized	TRBJ2-5	TGTGCCAGCAGTTACTCCGCGGAGACCCAGTACTTC	CASSYSAETQYF
NA	TRBV6-5	few	TRBJ2-1	TGTGCCAGCACCCAGGGGGGGGAGCAGTTCTTC	CASTQGGEQFF
NA	TRBV7-8	NA	TRBJ2-2	TGTGCCAGCAGCTTGGGGGCGAACACCGGGGAGCTGTTTTTT	CASSLGANTGELFF
NA	TRBV2	NA	TRBJ1-6	TGTGCCAGCAGAAATACTGGGACTGGGGGATTTCGTTTACCCCTCCACTTT	CASRNTGTGGFRLPLHF